The 10 T cell receptor beta chains reported below all come from one sample, sequenced in a study of blood T cell repertoires in COVID-19 (TCRdb year 2020). Receptor libraries were prepared by the immunoSEQ multiplex PCR assay. In its TCRdb copy, this immuneACCESS table keeps in-frame sequences only and misses some clones. Where compared with another copy, unresolved V genes explain less than half of these, and the others have no known cause. The sample yields approximately 89,000 clones; about 80% were counted once. Less than 20% of the sample is held by the ten biggest clonotypes. What was sequenced was peripheral blood. These receptor sequences come from a woman of 80 years or more with acute or convalescent COVID-19.

The chain is built from TRBV5-1 and TRBJ2-5, with 11 bases identical to TRBD2. The J segment lost 4 bases and the V segment lost 4 bases, leaving 6 bases of the junction unmatched. The CDR3 runs to 15 residues. Germline CDR1 reads SGHRS; CDR2 reads YFSETQ. The CDR3: CASSHSGGVGETQYF. The CDR3 DNA sequence: TGCGCCAGCAGCCATAGCGGGGGGGTTGGAGAGACCCAGTACTTC.

The chain's CDR3 is CSASPIGGANYGYTF. CDR3 nucleotide sequence: TGCAGTGCTAGTCCCATTGGGGGGGCTAACTATGGCTACACCTTC. The chain is built from TRBV20-1 and TRBJ1-2; the D gene is possibly TRBD1 (5 bases). Trimming removed 3 bases at V and 0 bases at J, with 14 bases between. The CDR3 spans 15 residues. Germline V gene sequence: CDR1 DFQATT, CDR2 SNEGSKA (reference sequence).

This sequence joins TRBV29-1 and TRBJ2-2; D is ambiguous. Trimming stripped 6 bases from V and 6 bases from J, with 17 bases between. CDR1 is SQVTM and CDR2 is ANQGSEA in the germline V gene. This CDR3 is 14 amino acids long. The CDR3 is CSVQQYDVAGELFF. The CDR3, as DNA: TGCAGCGTCCAACAGTACGACGTCGCCGGGGAGCTGTTTTTT.

The sample holds one count of this clone. The same CDR3 also results from other DNA sequences found in this sample. The chain couples TRBV5-1 to TRBJ2-5; TRBD1 matches at 8 bases. Germline-derived CDR1 and CDR2 are SGHRS and YFSETQ. The V gene end was trimmed by 0 bases and the J gene end by 5 bases; junction bases not matched to a gene: 3. The CDR3 sequence is 14 residues long. The CDR3 coding sequence is TGCGCCAGCAGCTTGGCAGGGGGCGGTGAGACCCAGTACTTC. Its translation is CASSLAGGGETQYF.

This rearrangement joins TRBV5-1 to TRBJ2-2, with 9 bases that match TRBD2. CDR3 size: 16 residues. From germline, CDR1 is SGHRS and CDR2 YFSETQ. Losses at the gene ends were 0 bases for V and 4 bases for J; bases not matched to a gene: 4. CDR3 sequence reads: CASSLVGGRGTGELFF. CDR3 sequence (DNA): TGCGCCAGCAGCTTGGTCGGCGGGAGGGGCACCGGGGAGCTGTTTTTT.

This chain links TRBV6-5 with TRBJ1-4; D not resolved. CDR1 and CDR2 from the germline V gene are MNHEY and SVGAGI. This CDR3 has 15 amino acids. V lost 7 bases and J 4 bases, leaving 16 bases between the germline ends. The CDR3 protein is CASILSVTLNEKLFF. The CDR3 DNA sequence: TGTGCCAGCATCCTTTCAGTTACCCTTAATGAAAAACTGTTTTTT.

This chain's CDR3 is CASSLAPGQGNTEAFF. The CDR3 DNA reads as TGTGCCAGCAGCTTGGCCCCGGGACAGGGAAACACTGAAGCTTTCTTT. V gene TRBV5-5 combines with J gene TRBJ1-1, with 9 nucleotides matching TRBD1. CDR3 length: 16 residues. V trimming: 0 bases; J trimming: 2 bases; junction bases outside the gene matches: 5. Germline V gene lookup returns CDR1 SGHKS and CDR2 YYEKEE (reference sequence).

J is TRBJ1-4 and V is TRBV18; D unclear. In germline, CDR1 is KGHSH, CDR2 LQKENI. The CDR3 extends over 15 amino acids. Deletions cut 0 bases from V and 5 bases from J, with 10 bases between. The CDR3 reads CASSPPSGRNEKLFF. DNA of the CDR3: TGTGCCAGCTCACCACCATCGGGTAGAAATGAAAAACTGTTTTTT.

The chain recombines TRBV6-6 with TRBJ1-6; tentatively, D is TRBD1 (6 bases). The CDR3 has 16 residues. Trimming removed 7 bases from V and 8 bases from J, with 21 bases in between. Germline V gives CDR1 MNHNY, CDR2 SVGAGI (reference sequence). The CDR3 DNA reads TGTGCCAGCAAGACGACCGCTGGGGGGGCGTATTCACCCCTCCACTTT. Its protein is CASKTTAGGAYSPLHF.

This chain uses TRBV20-1 with TRBJ2-3, with 8 bases fitting TRBD2. Germline CDR1 DFQATT, CDR2 SNEGSKA (reference sequence). The V and J ends lost 3 bases and 0 bases, in that order; junction bases with no gene match: 8. The CDR3 spans 16 residues. CDR3 in amino acids: CSASRPGLVSTDTQYF. The CDR3 DNA sequence: TGCAGTGCTAGTCGCCCGGGACTAGTGAGCACAGATACGCAGTATTTT.